Below, 10 T cell receptor beta chains from the same sample are listed, as sequenced in a study of blood T cell repertoires in COVID-19. Produced via immunoSEQ multiplex PCR; TCRdb's table is partial and in-frame only. This table has 300,000 to 400,000 clones, around nine tenths appearing once. Sequencing input: peripheral blood. The origin of the receptors is a woman aged 18-35 years who had recovered from COVID-19.

This chain joins TRBV5-4 and TRBJ1-3; 9 bases align to TRBD1. V shed 4 bases and J 3 bases; nucleotides not matched to a gene: 2. This CDR3 region has 14 residues. CDR1 is SGHNT and CDR2 is YYREEE in the germline V gene (reference sequence). The CDR3 is CASSGGQGGNTIYF. CDR3 bases: TGTGCCAGCAGCGGGGGACAGGGTGGAAACACCATATATTTT.

This clone has only a few counts. The chain is built from TRBV30 and TRBJ2-1; possible D gene TRBD1, 6 bases. The CDR3 consists of 15 residues. Germline CDR1 and CDR2: GTSNPN and SVGIG (reference sequence). V shed 4 bases and J shed 2 bases, with 15 bases lying between them. CDR3 coding DNA: TGTGCCTGGAAACGCCCCGGGACAACCTACAATGAGCAGTTCTTC. Translation gives CAWKRPGTTYNEQFF.

This clone was detected a few times. The chain combines TRBV24-1 with TRBJ2-1; perhaps TRBD2 as D (6 bases). The CDR3 consists of 16 residues. CDR1 and CDR2 (germline): KGHDR, SFDVKD. V lost 1 base to trimming and J lost 2 bases, with 11 bases between them. CDR3 bases: TGTGCCACCAGTGATTTAAGGGCGGGGCCCTACAATGAGCAGTTCTTC. As protein: CATSDLRAGPYNEQFF.

This sequence joins TRBV5-5 and TRBJ1-6; D remains unclear. V lost 4 bases and J lost 0, with 8 bases in between. CDR1 is SGHKS, CDR2 YYEKEE, per germline (reference sequence). The CDR3 contains 15 residues. The CDR3 here is CASSLVSSYNSPLHF. CDR3 nucleotides: TGTGCCAGCAGCCTCGTGAGCTCCTATAATTCACCCCTCCACTTT.

This clone has just a few counts. This rearrangement joins TRBV5-4 to TRBJ1-1; 7 bases fit TRBD1. Germline V CDR1 and CDR2: SGHNT, YYREEE (reference sequence). J was trimmed by 3 bases and V by 3 bases; bases with no gene match: 2. The CDR3 runs to 13 residues. The CDR3 sequence is CASSSDRDTEAFF. The CDR3 DNA is TGTGCCAGCAGCTCCGACAGGGACACTGAAGCTTTCTTT.

V is TRBV6-5 and J is TRBJ1-5; tentatively, D is TRBD1 (5 bases). Trimming took off 7 bases at V and 7 bases at J, with 14 bases between the two ends. Looked up from germline, CDR1 is MNHEY and CDR2 is SVGAGI. CDR3 length equals 13 residues. CDR3 in DNA: TGTGCCAGCACCCAGGGTAGATCACAGCCCCAGCATTTT. Translated, it gives CASTQGRSQPQHF.

V and J are TRBV14 and TRBJ2-5, with a possible D match to TRBD2 (5 bases). Trimming took off 1 base at V and 5 bases at J, with 11 bases between the two ends. Germline loops: CDR1 SGHDN, CDR2 FVKESK. The CDR3 is made up of 14 amino acids. The CDR3 loop is CASSQALAAETQYF. The DNA for the CDR3 is TGTGCCAGCAGCCAAGCTCTAGCAGCCGAGACCCAGTACTTC.

V usage is TRBV21-1 and J usage is TRBJ2-4; TRBD2, the D gene given by the table, was not confirmed from the DNA. TRBV21-1 is assigned pseudogene status. The length of the CDR3 is 16 residues. The chain's CDR3 is CASSNPAAGLADIQYF. The CDR3 DNA follows: TGTGCCAGCAGCAACCCGGCAGCGGGCCTGGCAGACATTCAGTACTTC.

This clone was seen once. The chain combines TRBV13 with TRBJ2-3; 7 positions match TRBD1. The length of the CDR3 is 18 residues. V was pared by 4 bases and J by 1 base, with 14 bases of the junction left unmatched. CDR1 and CDR2 (germline): PRHDT, FYEKMQ (reference sequence). DNA for the CDR3: TGTGCCAGCAGCTCCAGACAGGGAATTCCCCCCCGCACAGATACGCAGTATTTT. Amino acids: CASSSRQGIPPRTDTQYF.

The table lists this clone with a few counts. CDR3 region: CASTAKRNTGELFF. The CDR3 nucleotides read TGTGCCAGCACAGCGAAAAGAAACACCGGGGAGCTGTTTTTT. The rearrangement links TRBV7-2 to TRBJ2-2; D is ambiguous. The germline gives CDR1 SGHTA, CDR2 FQGNSA. V lost 7 bases to trimming and J lost 2 bases, with 11 bases between them. The CDR3 has 14 amino acids.